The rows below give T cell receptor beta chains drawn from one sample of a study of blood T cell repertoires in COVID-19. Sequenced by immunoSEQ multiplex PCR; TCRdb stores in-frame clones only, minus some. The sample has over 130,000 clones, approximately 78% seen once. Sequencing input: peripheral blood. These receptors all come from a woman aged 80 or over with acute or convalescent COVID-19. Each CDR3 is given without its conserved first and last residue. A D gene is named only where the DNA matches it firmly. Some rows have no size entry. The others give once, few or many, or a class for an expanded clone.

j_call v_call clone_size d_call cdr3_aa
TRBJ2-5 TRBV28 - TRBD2 ASRISSGTQTQY
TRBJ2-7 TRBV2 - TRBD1 ASSWDRVHEQY
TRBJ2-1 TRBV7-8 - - ASSYGPRALNEQF
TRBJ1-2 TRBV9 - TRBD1 ASSVGVLRDSLNYGYT
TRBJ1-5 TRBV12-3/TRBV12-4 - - ASSLKGDQPQH
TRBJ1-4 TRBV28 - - ASTDGGKGEKLF
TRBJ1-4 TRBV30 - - AWSFQDHEKLF
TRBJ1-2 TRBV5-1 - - ASSLLPGDHGYT
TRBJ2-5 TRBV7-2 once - ASSLTRETQY
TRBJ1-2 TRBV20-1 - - SVDSPYGYT
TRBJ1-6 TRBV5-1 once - ASSPGQLNSPLH
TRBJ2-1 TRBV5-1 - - ASRLGAEQF
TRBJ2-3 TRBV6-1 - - ASSDRGYSTDTQY
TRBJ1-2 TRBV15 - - ATSSGREGGYT
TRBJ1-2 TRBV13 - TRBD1 ASTHRGLFGGYT
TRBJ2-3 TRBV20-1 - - SASPGGPDTQY
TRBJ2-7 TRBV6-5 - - ASKELGRGSYEQY
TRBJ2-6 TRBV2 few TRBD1 ASREIRDRAASGANVLT
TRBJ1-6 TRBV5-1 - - ASSLTGGTNSPLH
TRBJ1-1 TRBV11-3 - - ASSLDPVAF
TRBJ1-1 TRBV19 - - ASSAGTFGFNTEAF
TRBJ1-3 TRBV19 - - ASSIGSGNTIY
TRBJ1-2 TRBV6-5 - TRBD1 ASETGGEAYGYT
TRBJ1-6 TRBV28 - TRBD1 ASSFGDRVSSPLH
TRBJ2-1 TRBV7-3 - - ASSRGHPGNEQF
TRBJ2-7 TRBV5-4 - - ASSSLLTGKGEQY
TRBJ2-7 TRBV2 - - ASSPLPYEQY
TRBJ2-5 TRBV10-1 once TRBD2 ASIIGLAKGEETQY
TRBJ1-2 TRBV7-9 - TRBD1 ASSLGQGSYGYT
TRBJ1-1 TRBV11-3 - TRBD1 ASSSRGSNTEAF
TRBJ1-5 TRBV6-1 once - ASSVRRSTSAQPQH
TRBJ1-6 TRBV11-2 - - ASSSDTGIPLH
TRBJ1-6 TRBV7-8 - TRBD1 ASSLVTGANSPLH
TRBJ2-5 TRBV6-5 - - ATTRTYQETQY
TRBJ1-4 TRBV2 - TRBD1 ASSEAGVGTGYGKLF
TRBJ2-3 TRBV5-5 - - ASARRPPSASTDTQY
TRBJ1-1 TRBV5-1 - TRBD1 ASSANPGGTEAF
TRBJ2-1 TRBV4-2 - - ASSQDGREWGLEQF
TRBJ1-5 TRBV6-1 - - ASSDAAPDQPQH
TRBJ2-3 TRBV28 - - ASSLVYLAGDTQY
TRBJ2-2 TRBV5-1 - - ASSLAGVSGELF